This T cell receptor beta chain was retrieved from a study of blood T cell repertoires in COVID-19. As for the study in general: Sites across the United States, Italy and Spain contributed samples from acute and convalescent COVID-19. T cells, B-cell-depleted T cells, or PBMCs provided the cDNA or gDNA that served as material.

Sequenced by immunoSEQ multiplex PCR; TCRdb stores in-frame clones only, minus some. The table has some 200,000 clones, 80% to 85% seen once; the top ten hold 2% to 2.5%. With 0 bases clipped from V and 1 base from J, the junction kept 6 bases outside the gene matches. The CDR3 has 16 amino acids. Germline lookup yields CDR1 SGHRS and CDR2 YFSETQ. The clonotype was recovered from a woman between 55 and 75 years old with acute or convalescent COVID-19. The chain carries TRBV5-1 and TRBJ1-2; 7 bases agree with TRBD1. The sample was peripheral blood. CDR3 in amino acids: CASSLGPGQNNYGYTF. CDR3 sequence (DNA): TGCGCCAGCAGCTTGGGTCCGGGACAGAATAACTATGGCTACACCTTC.